The T cell receptor beta chain under discussion was sequenced for a study of shared clonotypes between healthy human individuals (dated by TCRdb to 2020 to 2022). Study-wide context: The cohort comprised two women and a few men aged 18 to 49 years. For each donor, three plates each were used for CD4 naive and CD4 memory, two plates were used for CD8 naive, and one plate was used for CD8 memory. To estimate repertoire size and how much clonotype sharing occurs between individuals, the study deeply sequenced the blood TCR repertoires of five healthy adults. To increase sequencing depth and limit assay-specific biases, TCR repertoire library preparation and sequencing were carried out by different laboratories using diverse techniques. Each donor's leukapheresis produced roughly between roughly 0.85 and 9.5 billion PBMCs. The research as a whole found: Compared with non-shared clonotypes, the clonotypes found in all four sorted-subset donors had higher generation probabilities. Naive subsets generally had larger estimated clonotype richness than memory subsets. Pairwise subsampling led to the expectation that sequencing depth would affect the degree of clonotype sharing among donors. Rarefaction of sorted-subset datasets indicated incomplete sequencing despite the large sequencing depth. Sharing across four donors was observed for about 5% of naive CD4, over 3% of naive CD8, roughly 2.3% of memory CD4, and around 0.4% of memory CD8 clonotypes. Because the study included a small number of donors, the genetic and exposure-history diversity represented was limited. Sampling was limited to blood, and TCR repertoires in tissue likely differ from TCR repertoires in blood.

Using the deep immunoSEQ assay, multiplex PCR amplified TCR CDR3 regions from genomic DNA. Genomic DNA extracted from each cell subset was distributed evenly over all wells of several immunoSEQ 96-well plates, and each plate served as one replicate. For sorted subsets, each replicate PCR was loaded with approximately 190 ng genomic DNA, equivalent to approximately 33,000 T cell genomes. Purified libraries were measured with a Qubit 3.0 fluorometer, size-checked on a Bioanalyzer 2100, and measured again with the KAPA Library Quantification kit. Every immunoSEQ 96-well plate was sequenced on a separate single-read 150-cycle Illumina NextSeq 550 flow cell. Regarding the original processing steps: The immunoSEQ output contained only junctional sequences without quality scores, so filtering could not match that applied to full-length reads. To assign V/J genes and CDR3, sequences were annotated using PyIR, a Python wrapper for IgBLAST v1.9, with IMGT germline references. Reads were removed for weak V/J assignments (E-value above 1e-6), missing CDR3, stop codons, out-of-frame junctions, or ambiguous translated residues. V3J clonotypes were defined by identical inferred V gene, J gene, and CDR3 amino acid sequence. The percentage overlap between two repertoires was calculated by dividing the number of shared unique clonotypes by the size of the smaller repertoire. RTK rarefaction, the Chao1 estimator, and Recon v2.1 estimates of unobserved clonotypes were used to assess repertoire richness. OLGA was used to compute generation probabilities for all TCRbeta clonotypes that the gDNA method yielded from a handful of donors. TCRdb took this table from immuneACCESS and kept in-frame rearrangements with V and J called. Such tables lack part of the clones; where checked against another copy, unresolved V genes explain under half of the gap, and the rest is unexplained. The V and J calls and clone size come from that table; D and trimming were worked out from the DNA. The sample table shows roughly 2.4 million clones, and roughly 95% are seen once. Around 0.13% of the sample is in the top ten clones.

The cysteine opens and the phenylalanine closes a CDR3 of 19 amino acids. Only CDR3 DNA is held: 57 bases, read in frame from base 1. Clipping removes 4 bases from V and 0 bases from J, with 10 as the unmatched junction base count. The germline V gene encodes CDR1 LGHNA and CDR2 YSLEER. Donors were healthy HIV-negative adults with no recently reported acute infections or vaccinations. Every donor was a Caucasian adult residing in Nashville, Tennessee, USA. CD4+ T cells were enriched by magnetic negative selection; naive cells were then positively selected on CD45RA, and the negative fraction formed the memory subset. After blood collection by leukapheresis, PBMCs were isolated using Ficoll-Histopaque density gradient centrifugation and then cryopreserved in the vapor phase of liquid nitrogen. Analytical flow cytometry was used to check the purity and quantity of each magnetically sorted T cell population. From each sorted fraction, genomic DNA was isolated and quantified by UV absorbance on a Nanodrop 2000c.

Worth noting for this clone: Its target antigen remains unknown. Base qualities are not recorded, but no much larger clone differs from it by a single base.

The sequence links TRBV4-3 to TRBJ2-4, with 12 junctional bases fitting TRBD2. The source is a man younger than 35 in good health. The sequenced sample consisted of naive CD4+ T cells sorted from blood. This specimen's cell subset or site label, per the study, means: CD45RA+ positively selected. The nucleotides are TGCGCCAGCAGCCTAAGACTAGCGGGAGCCGATTTAGCCAAAAACATTCAGTACTTC. Protein translation: CASSLRLAGADLAKNIQYF.